The 31 T cell receptor beta chains below all came from one sample that was sequenced in a study of graft-versus-host responses after intestinal transplantation. The protocol was immunoSEQ multiplex PCR, while the TCRdb copy is restricted to in-frame clones and leaves out a portion. Of more than 85,000 clones in the sample, just under 95% are singletons; the top ten hold approximately 0.49%. Which antigens these TCRs recognize remains unknown. Sequencing was performed on unstimulated CD8+ T cells sorted from spleen or lymph node cells, taken before intestinal transplant. Source of these receptors: a human donor who received an intestinal transplant.

J is TRBJ2-7 and V is TRBV5-4; no clear D. CDR3 length equals 12 residues. The ends were cut back, 0 bases at V and 5 bases at J, with 6 bases in the middle. The germline CDR1 and CDR2 sequences are SGHNT and YYREEE (reference sequence). In DNA form, the CDR3 reads TGTGCCAGCAGCTTGGGCAGGAACGAGCAGTACTTC. This sequence encodes CASSLGRNEQYF.

The chain carries TRBV7-3 and TRBJ2-1; tentative D call: TRBD1 (8 bases). The CDR3 length is 15 residues. V was shortened by 5 bases and J by 5 bases, with 16 bases between the two germline ends. Germline assignment: CDR1 SGHTA and CDR2 FQGTGA. The CDR3 loop is CASSPTGGVNNEQFF. The CDR3 region has the DNA TGTGCCAGCAGCCCCACAGGGGGGGTAAACAATGAGCAGTTCTTC.

V usage is TRBV7-9 and J usage is TRBJ2-7, with 10 nucleotides matching TRBD1. CDR3 length: 16 amino acids. Germline V gene data show CDR1 as SEHNR and CDR2 as FQNEAQ (reference sequence). The trim removed 5 bases at V and 4 bases at J, leaving 11 bases unmatched. The CDR3 reads CASSADRDRGIYEQYF. Here the CDR3 DNA reads TGTGCCAGCAGCGCAGACCGGGACAGGGGCATATACGAGCAGTACTTC.

V usage is TRBV9 and J usage is TRBJ2-7; 7 nucleotides align to TRBD2. Trimming took 4 bases from V and 2 from J; bases not matched to a gene: 6. From germline, CDR1 is SGDLS and CDR2 YYNGEE. The CDR3 is 14 amino acids. The CDR3 protein is CASSPGGMAYEQYF. CDR3 bases: TGTGCCAGCAGCCCCGGGGGGATGGCCTACGAGCAGTACTTC.

The chain recombines TRBV2 with TRBJ2-7; D may be TRBD1 or TRBD2 (5 bases each). The V end was cut by 3 bases, the J end by 5 bases, with 14 bases between. Germline V gene data show CDR1 as SNHLY and CDR2 as FYNNEI. The CDR3 sequence is 14 residues long. As DNA, the CDR3 is TGTGCCAGCAGTGACCCCGGGACGGCCGACGAGCAGTACTTC. Translation: CASSDPGTADEQYF.

Here the CDR3 DNA reads TGTGCCAGCAGTTCAACGACTGATAGCAATCAGCCCCAGCATTTT. Translation: CASSSTTDSNQPQHF. The chain employs TRBV2 and TRBJ1-5, with D unresolved. CDR3 length: 15 residues. V was pared by 5 bases and J by 0 bases, with 11 bases between. CDR1 SNHLY and CDR2 FYNNEI come from the germline V gene.

The chain recombines TRBV15 with TRBJ2-3; 8 nucleotides line up with TRBD1. This CDR3 comprises 17 residues. V shed 0 bases, J shed 4 bases, and the junction held 9 bases outside the gene matches. Germline lookup yields CDR1 LNHNV and CDR2 YYDKDF (reference sequence). The CDR3 bases are TGTGCCACCAGCAGAGATTTATCAGGGGGCAGGTCAGATACGCAGTATTTT. It is translated as CATSRDLSGGRSDTQYF.

The chain links TRBV7-9 to TRBJ1-4; tentatively, D is TRBD1 (6 bases). This CDR3 is 15 amino acids long. Per the germline V gene, CDR1 is SEHNR and CDR2 is FQNEAQ (reference sequence). V was trimmed by 7 bases and J by 5 bases, leaving 17 bases between them. The CDR3 nucleotides are TGTGCCAGCACCGACCCGGGGGGCCGGAATGAAAAACTGTTTTTT. Protein product: CASTDPGGRNEKLFF.

The chain couples TRBV7-9 to TRBJ2-1; 8 bases line up with TRBD2. Germline V CDR1 and CDR2: SEHNR, FQNEAQ (reference sequence). This CDR3 is built from 15 residues. V lost 6 bases to trimming and J lost 0 bases; unmatched junction nucleotides: 4. CDR3 sequence reads: CASSYSGSSYNEQFF. In DNA form, the CDR3 reads TGTGCCAGCAGTTACAGCGGGAGCTCCTACAATGAGCAGTTCTTC.

The gene calls are TRBV7-9 and TRBJ2-7; D perhaps matches TRBD2 (5 bases). The CDR3 contains 13 residues. Per the germline V gene, CDR1 is SEHNR and CDR2 is FQNEAQ (reference sequence). V lost 1 base to trimming and J lost 4 bases, with 8 bases between them. The CDR3 region has the DNA TGTGCCAGCAGCTTAGTTTGGGAGTACGAGCAGTACTTC. Encoded protein: CASSLVWEYEQYF.

The rearrangement links TRBV7-3 to TRBJ2-1; TRBD2 might be the D (5 bases). Germline values: CDR1 SGHTA, CDR2 FQGTGA. CDR3 size: 15 residues. V was cut by 5 bases and J by 4 bases, with 15 bases left in between. CDR3 nucleotide sequence: TGTGCCAGCAGCCTACTAGGCGAGGGTTACAATGAGCAGTTCTTC. Encoded protein: CASSLLGEGYNEQFF.

This clone was observed a single time. The chain recombines TRBV9 with TRBJ1-5; unclear D gene. This CDR3 is built from 13 residues. CDR1 is SGDLS and CDR2 is YYNGEE in the germline V gene. The V gene lost 0 bases and the J gene lost 7 bases, with 8 bases spanning the gap. CDR3 loop: CASSVATGQPQHF. The CDR3 DNA follows: TGTGCCAGCAGCGTAGCTACGGGGCAGCCCCAGCATTTT.

The chain links TRBV28 to TRBJ2-3, with 11 bases aligning to TRBD2. This CDR3 spans 17 amino acids. Germline CDR1 and CDR2: MDHEN and SYDVKM. J lost 15 bases, V lost 5 bases, and 22 bases had no gene match. Here the CDR3 DNA reads TGTGCCAGCAGTCCCCCATTATATGTAGCGGGAGGGCGAATGGAATATTTT. Its protein is CASSPPLYVAGGRMEYF.

The J gene is TRBJ2-7, the V gene TRBV5-6; D is possibly TRBD1 (6 bases). Trimming took off 7 bases at V and 2 bases at J, with 13 bases between the two ends. The CDR3 contains 13 residues. Germline V lookup: CDR1 SGHDT, CDR2 YYEEEE. Written as DNA, the CDR3 is TGTGCCAGCGGCCGGGACACTCCCTACGAGCAGTACTTC. This encodes CASGRDTPYEQYF.

CDR3 coding DNA: TGCGCCAGCAGCCAACCCAGGGGGGCTCAGGTGGATCAGCCCCAGCATTTT. Translated: CASSQPRGAQVDQPQHF. The V and J genes are TRBV4-1 and TRBJ1-5, with TRBD1 identical over 7 bases. The CDR3 loop spans 17 amino acids. Trimming cost V 2 bases and J 5 bases; bases outside gene matches: 12. Germline-derived CDR1 and CDR2 are MGHRA and YSYEKL.

V is TRBV19 and J is TRBJ2-7; no clear D. Trimming took off 5 bases at V and 3 bases at J, with 8 bases between the two ends. CDR1 and CDR2 (germline): LNHDA, SQIVND (reference sequence). The CDR3 has 12 residues. The CDR3 DNA reads as TGTGCCAGTAGTTCGTATGGCTACGAGCAGTACTTC. Translated, it gives CASSSYGYEQYF. Filled out from reference TRBV19 and TRBJ2-7, the complete variable domain reads DGGITQSPKYLFRKEGQNVTLSCEQNLNHDAMYWYRQDPGQGLRLIYYSQIVNDFQKGDIAEGYSVSREKKESFPLTVTSAQKNPTAFYLCASSSYGYEQYFGPGTRLTVT.

The count of this clone is one. The CDR3 region has the DNA TGTGCCAGCTTTCAGGGCGGATCCGGGGAGCTGTTTTTT. Amino acids: CASFQGGSGELFF. The chain uses TRBV6-6 and TRBJ2-2; a possible D gene is TRBD1 (5 bases). V lost 8 bases, J lost 6 bases, and 13 bases lay in between. Germline loops: CDR1 MNHNY, CDR2 SVGAGI (reference sequence). The CDR3 is made up of 13 amino acids.

Only one count was recorded for this clone. The J gene is TRBJ1-1, the V gene TRBV19, with unresolved D. CDR1 LNHDA and CDR2 SQIVND come from the germline V gene (reference sequence). With 3 bases removed from V and 4 bases from J, the gap between germline ends came to 12 bases. The CDR3 runs to 14 residues. The CDR3 coding sequence is TGTGCCAGTAGTATCGCTGGGTCGGGCACTGAAGCTTTCTTT. It translates to CASSIAGSGTEAFF.

This chain connects TRBV12-2 to TRBJ2-1; no DNA check was done on the table's D call, TRBD2. TRBV12-2 is termed a pseudogene. This CDR3 is built from 16 residues. The CDR3 DNA follows: TGTGCAAGTCGCTTAGTTGGGACTTACCACTACAATGAGCAGTTCTTC. Its protein is CASRLVGTYHYNEQFF.

As to this clone: Compared with germline, one end of the junction differs, possibly owing to a read error. The gene calls are TRBV27 and TRBJ1-5, with D uncertain. The CDR3 covers 15 residues. CDR1 and CDR2 from the germline V gene are MNHEY and SMNVEV (reference sequence). The CDR3 bases are TGTGCTAGCAGTTTATCGATGGCAAATTTTCAGCCCCAGCATTTT. It yields the protein CASSLSMANFQPQHF.

The chain carries TRBV27 and TRBJ1-1; 7 bases are shared with TRBD1. Looked up from germline, CDR1 is MNHEY and CDR2 is SMNVEV (reference sequence). The V and J ends lost 4 bases and 0 bases, in that order; junction bases with no gene match: 2. This CDR3 spans 14 amino acids. As DNA, the CDR3 is TGTGCCAGCAGTTCCACAGGGGTGAACACTGAAGCTTTCTTT. Its translation is CASSSTGVNTEAFF.

The chain joins TRBV27 to TRBJ2-7; 7 bases align to TRBD2. From germline, CDR1 is MNHEY and CDR2 SMNVEV (reference sequence). Trimming removed 5 bases from V and 7 bases from J; junction bases left unmatched: 8. This CDR3 has 13 residues. The CDR3 spells CASSPGLSGEQYF. CDR3 bases: TGTGCCAGCAGTCCGGGACTATCAGGAGAGCAGTACTTC.

The chain is built from TRBV27 and TRBJ1-1; 9 bases match TRBD1. CDR1 and CDR2 from the germline V gene are MNHEY and SMNVEV (reference sequence). This CDR3 is 13 amino acids long. The V segment lost 8 bases and the J segment 4 bases; nucleotides outside the gene matches: 5. Written as DNA, the CDR3 is TGTGCCAGCCGACAGGGGGTGCTCACTGAAGCTTTCTTT. Translated, it gives CASRQGVLTEAFF.

The J gene is TRBJ1-5, the V gene TRBV5-1; a possible D gene is TRBD1 (5 bases). Looked up from germline, CDR1 is SGHRS and CDR2 is YFSETQ. Trimming shortened V by 4 bases and J by 11 bases, and 10 bases separated the two germline ends. The CDR3 consists of 11 residues. The CDR3 protein is CASSNGGSQHF. The CDR3, as DNA: TGCGCCAGCAGCAACGGGGGGTCCCAGCATTTT.

V gene TRBV9 combines with J gene TRBJ1-3; D might be TRBD1 (6 bases). CDR1 and CDR2 from the germline V gene are SGDLS and YYNGEE. V lost 3 bases and J 3 bases, leaving 16 bases between the germline ends. This CDR3 is 16 amino acids long. Here the CDR3 DNA reads TGTGCCAGCAGCGAGGGGGGGGCAGGGCGTGGAAACACCATATATTTT. Translation gives CASSEGGAGRGNTIYF.

This chain connects TRBV30 to TRBJ2-1; D perhaps matches TRBD2 (6 bases). CDR1 is GTSNPN, CDR2 SVGIG, per germline (reference sequence). CDR3 length: 15 residues. With 5 bases removed from V and 9 bases from J, the gap between germline ends came to 23 bases. The CDR3 loop is CAWAPGTPGLIEQFF. The CDR3 DNA sequence: TGTGCCTGGGCCCCCGGGACTCCAGGCCTCATTGAGCAGTTCTTC.

J is TRBJ2-7 and V is TRBV2; tentative D call: TRBD1 (6 bases). The CDR3 contains 15 residues. V lost 7 bases and J lost 0, with 16 bases in between. Germline V gives CDR1 SNHLY, CDR2 FYNNEI. DNA for the CDR3: TGTGCCAGCACTCCGGGACATGGAAGCTCCTACGAGCAGTACTTC. Translated: CASTPGHGSSYEQYF.

The chain recombines TRBV28 with TRBJ2-5; 7 bases are shared with TRBD2. Germline CDR1 and CDR2: MDHEN and SYDVKM. This CDR3 comprises 15 residues. The trim removed 4 bases at V and 5 bases at J, leaving 10 bases unmatched. The CDR3 region is CASSWRSGTGETQYF. The DNA of the CDR3 is TGTGCCAGCAGTTGGAGGAGCGGGACCGGGGAGACCCAGTACTTC. The complete variable domain, with remaining parts taken from reference TRBV28 and TRBJ2-5, reads DVKVTQSSRYLVKRTGEKVFLECVQDMDHENMFWYRQDPGLGLRLIYFSYDVKMKEKGDIPEGYSVSREKKERFSLILESASTNQTSMYLCASSWRSGTGETQYFGPGTRLLVL.

The chain is built from TRBV19 and TRBJ2-5; the D is unclear. Trimming took 10 bases from V and 10 from J, leaving 16 bases between them. This CDR3 has 11 residues. Germline V lookup: CDR1 LNHDA, CDR2 SQIVND (reference sequence). CDR3 loop: CATIDGPFQYF. The CDR3 bases are TGTGCCACTATAGACGGACCTTTCCAGTACTTC.

The chain recombines TRBV18 with TRBJ2-2, with 9 positions matching TRBD1. This CDR3 comprises 16 residues. From germline, CDR1 is KGHSH and CDR2 LQKENI. V trimming: 3 bases; J trimming: 1 base; junction bases outside the gene matches: 3. The CDR3 protein is CASSPEDRGNTGELFF. The CDR3, as DNA: TGTGCCAGCTCACCTGAGGACAGGGGGAACACCGGGGAGCTGTTTTTT.

The V call is TRBV21-1, the J call TRBJ2-4; the listed D gene, TRBD2, was not tested against the DNA. TRBV21-1 is deemed a pseudogene. This CDR3 has 14 residues. In nucleotides, the CDR3 is TGTGCCAGCCCGCAGGGACTAGCCAAAAACATTCAGTACTTC. This codes for CASPQGLAKNIQYF.